The source of this T cell receptor beta chain is a study of blood T cell repertoires in COVID-19. Germline loops: CDR1 SNHLY, CDR2 FYNNEI. This CDR3 comprises 17 residues. A remark on this clone: A junction boundary mismatches the germline segment, possibly from a read error.

Libraries were prepared by immunoSEQ multiplex PCR; TCRdb keeps only in-frame clonotypes and omits some of them. The sample lists 100,000 to 150,000 clones, approximately 84% occurring once. This TCR was recovered from a woman older than 75 with acute or convalescent COVID-19. Sequenced sample: peripheral blood. The rearrangement links TRBV2 to TRBJ2-1; TRBD2 is a possible D gene (7 bases). For the CDR3, the DNA is TGTGCCAGCAGTGAAGGACTAGGGGGGGTGAAAAACAATCAGCAGTTCTTC. Translating gives CASSEGLGGVKNNQQFF.